What follows describes a single T cell receptor beta chain. Germline V lookup: CDR1 SGHRS, CDR2 YFSETQ. The CDR3 length is 14 residues. V was shortened by 2 bases and J by 5 bases, with 14 bases between the two germline ends. This sample was included in a study of blood T cell repertoires in COVID-19. Study-level background: Some COVID-19 samples were acute and others convalescent; all came from the United States, Italy and Spain. PBMCs, B-cell-depleted T cells, or T cells provided the cDNA or gDNA that made up the material.

Measured with immunoSEQ multiplex PCR; TCRdb has only the in-frame clones, and not every one. The sample carries roughly 70,000 clones, roughly 90% recorded once. This sequence was found in a man between 65 and 80 years old with active or convalescent COVID-19. The chain carries TRBV5-1 and TRBJ2-7; a possible D gene is TRBD1 (6 bases). Sequencing input: peripheral blood. The CDR3 bases are TGCGCCAGCAGCTTTTCAGGGGAGTGGAACGAGCAGTACTTC. This encodes CASSFSGEWNEQYF.